These 8 T cell receptor beta chains were sequenced from one sample in a study of T cell responses to AZD1222 COVID-19 vaccine. Here immunoSEQ multiplex PCR was the method, and the copy in TCRdb shows in-frame clones only, minus some. The sample holds some 140,000 clones, roughly 93% seen once. The input for sequencing was peripheral blood, taken on day 0 of AZD1222 vaccination. These TCRs come from an adult in good health.

The V and J genes are TRBV7-2 and TRBJ2-7, with 9 positions matching TRBD1. CDR1 SGHTA and CDR2 FQGNSA come from the germline V gene. This CDR3 is built from 14 residues. V lost 5 bases, J lost 9 bases, and 11 bases stayed unmatched. The CDR3 region has the DNA TGTGCCAGCAGCATGAACCGGGACAGGGCGGGGCAGTACTTC. Its protein product is CASSMNRDRAGQYF.

The chain uses TRBV6-5 and TRBJ1-5, with D possibly matching TRBD1 (5 bases). V lost 8 bases to trimming and J lost 8 bases, with 19 bases between them. CDR3 length: 14 amino acids. CDR1 is MNHEY, CDR2 SVGAGI, per germline. The CDR3 loop reads CASGKGTVLEPQHF. The CDR3 DNA is TGTGCCAGCGGAAAGGGGACGGTACTCGAGCCCCAGCATTTT.

The chain carries TRBV28 and TRBJ1-2, with D perhaps TRBD1 (5 bases). Germline V gene data show CDR1 as MDHEN and CDR2 as SYDVKM. The CDR3 extends over 14 amino acids. V lost 3 bases to trimming and J lost 4 bases, with 12 bases between them. This chain's CDR3 is CASSFFGQGYGYTF. The DNA for the CDR3 is TGTGCCAGCAGTTTTTTTGGGCAGGGCTATGGCTACACCTTC.

V is TRBV6-5 and J is TRBJ1-1, with TRBD1 as a possible D gene (5 bases). From germline, CDR1 is MNHEY and CDR2 SVGAGI. V was pared by 2 bases and J by 6 bases, with 13 bases between. The CDR3 is 14 amino acids. CDR3 amino acids: CASSYGGTLPEAFF. Written as DNA, the CDR3 is TGTGCCAGCAGTTACGGGGGGACCTTGCCTGAAGCTTTCTTT.

The J gene is TRBJ1-1, the V gene TRBV6-5; D remains ambiguous. The V gene's germline CDR1 is MNHEY and CDR2 SVGAGI. The CDR3 sequence is 14 residues long. Between the trimmed V and J ends, which lost 2 bases and 0 bases, there was a span of 7 bases. In DNA form, the CDR3 reads TGTGCCAGCAGTTACACCAGGATGAACACTGAAGCTTTCTTT. This sequence encodes CASSYTRMNTEAFF.

This chain uses TRBV7-8 with TRBJ1-6, with 8 bases fitting TRBD1. The CDR3 contains 15 residues. The germline CDR1 and CDR2 sequences are SGHVS and FQNEAQ. After removal of 5 bases from V and 4 bases from J, the junction contained 4 bases not matched to a gene. The CDR3 loop is CASSPDRGYNSPLHF. CDR3 nucleotides: TGTGCCAGCAGCCCCGACAGGGGATATAATTCACCCCTCCACTTT.

The chain employs TRBV11-2 and TRBJ2-5; 10 bases line up with TRBD2. CDR3 length equals 16 residues. Germline CDR1 and CDR2: SGHAT and FQNNGV. Losses at the gene ends were 5 bases for V and 1 base for J; bases not matched to a gene: 7. The CDR3 sequence is CASSASSGRPQETQYF. CDR3 coding DNA: TGTGCCAGCAGCGCATCTAGCGGGAGACCCCAAGAGACCCAGTACTTC.

The genes are TRBV28 and TRBJ1-2; D might be TRBD1 (6 bases). CDR1 is MDHEN, CDR2 SYDVKM, per germline. V gave up 2 bases and J gave up 4 bases, with 8 bases separating them. The CDR3 covers 13 residues. The CDR3 coding sequence is TGTGCCAGCAGTTTAGCAGGGGTCTATGGCTACACCTTC. As protein: CASSLAGVYGYTF.